Shown below are 2 T cell receptor beta chains from a single sample sequenced in a study of shared clonotypes between healthy human individuals (dated by TCRdb to the early 2020s). Library construction relied on the immunoSEQ multiplex PCR assay. The source is immuneACCESS, and TCRdb retained only in-frame sequences with V and J called. Part of the clones is not carried over; for the studies checked, unresolved V genes explain less than half of this, and the remainder is unexplained. Across this sample there are roughly 1 million clones, with around 78% seen only once. 0.5% to 0.6% of the sample is taken by the ten largest. The specimen sequenced was memory CD4+ T cells from PBMCs. This sample's cell subset or site label indicates: CD45RA-negative fraction. The receptors come from a man between 18 and 29 years old in good health. Some clones in this sample may be carry-over from other donors' samples.

The chain combines TRBV7-2 with TRBJ2-2, with 9 bases identical to TRBD2. This CDR3 spans 14 amino acids. Trimming removed 1 base from V and 9 bases from J; junction bases left unmatched: 3. Per the germline V gene, CDR1 is SGHTA and CDR2 is FQGNSA. The CDR3 bases are TGTGCCAGCAGCTTAGGTAGCGGGAGATGGGAGCTGTTTTTT. Amino acids: CASSLGSGRWELFF.

The V call is TRBV11-1, the J call TRBJ2-1; 7 bases are shared with TRBD1. This CDR3 is built from 16 residues. V trimming: 3 bases; J trimming: 1 base; junction bases outside the gene matches: 6. Germline V gene lookup returns CDR1 SGHAT and CDR2 FQDESV (reference sequence). Here the CDR3 reads CASSFRGGTSYNEQFF. The CDR3 DNA sequence: TGTGCCAGCAGCTTTAGAGGGGGCACGTCCTACAATGAGCAGTTCTTC.